This TCR beta chain was retrieved from a study of neoadjuvant anti-PD-1 for oral cavity cancer (dated by TCRdb to the early 2020s). General notes on the study: Patients mostly received three to four biweekly doses of nivolumab at 3 mg/kg before curative-intent surgical resection. There were roughly 11 patients in the parent correlative cohort, and the response rate was roughly 33%. Under RECIST 1.1, patients with complete response, partial response or stable disease were classed as responders, and patients with progression were classed as non-responders. Patients without progression received a fourth nivolumab dose around day 43 and underwent definitive surgical resection on days 50-56.

What the study reported, not specific to this receptor: Only a few patients per response group were included in the TCR analyses, and larger cohorts for validation were called for by the authors. Higher pretreatment blood Treg/Th17 ratios correlated with higher pretreatment blood TCRbeta clonality and lower post-treatment tumor TCRbeta clonality. Greater tumor shrinkage was correlated with larger post-treatment sizes of preexisting intratumoral clones, suggesting that expansion of preexisting clones contributed to response.

With regard to this clone: Its cognate antigen has yet to be identified. Qualities for individual bases were not recorded, and no much larger clone is one base off.

For survey sequencing, tumor libraries mostly used around 4.6 ug of input genomic DNA, with two replicates for each sample. The immunoSEQ hsTCRbeta kit was used to prepare TCRbeta libraries according to the manufacturer's instructions. The finished libraries were brought together in one pool at about 2.8 nM, which was then read using an Illumina NovaSeq 6000 S4 flow cell. Processing in the source paper ran as follows. Raw data preprocessing and quality control were performed with the immunoSEQ Analyzer. The analysis was restricted to productive rearrangements, with each unique CDR3 amino acid sequence defining a clonotype. Repertoire clonality was estimated as the Gini-Simpson index, computed with the R package tcR. Student's t test was used to compare Gini indices, while Pearson correlation assessed associations with tumor size change. The clones in this table, taken by TCRdb from immuneACCESS, are in-frame only. Not every clone is retained; where verified, under half of the shortfall comes from an unresolved V gene, and the cause of the rest is unknown. The D gene and trimming were derived from the DNA, and the V and J assignments and clone size from that table. This sample holds about 37,000 clones; more than 35% were observed only once. The ten most abundant clones make up about a sixth of the sample.

The germline V gene provides CDR1 MDHEN and CDR2 SYDVKM. After removal of 5 bases from V and 6 bases from J, the junction retains 7 bases not matched to a gene. There are 14 amino acids in the CDR3, from cysteine to phenylalanine inclusive. The sequence is cut down to CDR3 DNA, 42 bases in frame from base 1. The time point label, as the study defines it: after neoadjuvant nivolumab, at surgical resection. Patients were newly diagnosed with stage II-IVA oral cavity squamous cell carcinoma and had received no prior systemic or radiation treatment. The cohort was composed of patients with HPV-negative, locally advanced oral cavity squamous cell carcinoma. Samples were obtained from a longitudinal correlative study of a single-arm phase II trial of neoadjuvant nivolumab in oral cavity squamous cell carcinoma. Genomic DNA-based TCRbeta sequencing was performed on subject-matched pre- and post-treatment PBMCs and tumors from three responders and three non-responders. The Maxwell RSC DNA from Tissue kit was used to isolate genomic DNA from tumor tissue.

The source material was tumor tissue, sampled after nivolumab (anti-PD-1) treatment. The TCR comes from a person aged 35-79 years with oral cavity squamous cell carcinoma. The V gene is TRBV28 and the J gene is TRBJ1-3, with 7 bases matching TRBD1. CDR3 sequence: CASSQTGTANTIYF. The DNA sequence is TGTGCCAGCAGTCAAACCGGGACAGCAAACACCATATATTTT.